The T cell receptor (beta chain) described here comes from a study of shared clonotypes between healthy human individuals. For the study at large: Three plates each covered CD4 naive and memory; CD8 naive two, CD8 memory one.

Assay: immunoSEQ multiplex PCR; the TCRdb copy retains only in-frame clones and omits some. The table records about 2,200,000 clones, roughly 91% of them present only once. Positive CCR7 selection of CD45RO-negative cells yielded the naive CD8 cells, and terminally differentiated effector memory CD45RA+ cells were excluded. Trimming left V 6 bases short and J 4 bases short, with 6 bases between. The germline gives CDR1 LNHDA, CDR2 SQIVND (reference sequence). This CDR3 is built from 11 residues. Input material: naive CD8+ T cells from PBMCs. The V and J genes are TRBV19 and TRBJ1-1, with no clear D. This clonotype was obtained from a man in his late teens or twenties in good health. Some clones in this sample may be carry-over from other donors' samples. The CDR3 DNA sequence: TGTGCCAGTAGAGAGGGCACTGAAGCTTTCTTT. As protein: CASREGTEAFF.